Reported below is one TCR beta chain. Per the authors' pipeline: By means of reference gene primer amplification, nucleated cell counts were estimated. Only in-frame clones appear in the TCRdb table, and some are missing; sequencing was by immunoSEQ multiplex PCR. The DNA gave D and trimming, while V, J and clone size come from that table. Altogether a few hundred thousand clones are present, approximately 85% being singletons, with the ten largest covering roughly 2.2%. This specimen comes from a study of blood T cell repertoires in COVID-19. Turning to the study itself: T cells, B-cell-depleted T cells, or PBMCs supplied cDNA or gDNA.

Participants were aged about 18 to 100 years from roughly 26 US areas. Cohorts were based on clinical histories the participants reported. This CDR3 region has 12 residues. V lost 4 bases and J lost 8, with 11 bases in between. Per the germline V gene, CDR1 is SGHVS and CDR2 is FNYEAQ. The receptor was derived from a man aged 25-45 years who had recovered from COVID-19. The chain is built from TRBV7-6 and TRBJ1-1; D is ambiguous. Sequences were obtained from PBMCs or T cells enriched from blood (not recorded which). CDR3 in DNA: TGTGCCAGCAGCTCTTCGCGGGGAGAAGCTTTCTTT. As protein: CASSSSRGEAFF. The variable domain in full, completed from reference TRBV7-6 and TRBJ1-1, reads GAGVSQSPRYKVTKRGQDVALRCDPISGHVSLYWYRQALGQGPEFLTYFNYEAQQDKSGLPNDRFSAERPEGSISTLTIQRTEQRDSAMYRCASSSSRGEAFFGQGTRLTVV.